These T cell receptor beta chains were read from a single sample in a study of cytomegalovirus exposure and HLA in healthy donors. Data came from immunoSEQ multiplex PCR; TCRdb stores just in-frame clones and leaves some out. The repertoire has 90,000 to 140,000 clones, roughly nine tenths of them found once; the top ten carry roughly 4.2%. Sequenced material: PBMCs. These receptors were taken from a young woman in good health and CMV-seropositive. Both conserved end residues are part of each CDR3. Each record gives: clone size, J gene, V gene, D gene, CDR3 DNA, CDR3 protein. D genes are given only for firm matches. The listing skips clone size in some rows; elsewhere it reads once, few, many or a size class.

once	TRBJ2-2	TRBV5-8	.	TGTGCCAGCCTCCGTCGAGACAGGAACACCGGGGAGCTGTTTTTT	CASLRRDRNTGELFF
.	TRBJ2-3	TRBV5-6	.	TGTGCCAGCAGCTTGCAAGATACGCAGTATTTT	CASSLQDTQYF
.	TRBJ1-2	TRBV7-9	.	TGTGCCAGCAGCTGGGCCGAAACAGCTAACTATGGCTACACCTTC	CASSWAETANYGYTF
few	TRBJ1-5	TRBV30	.	TGTGCCTGGAGTCAGGGGCCTAGCAATCAGCCCCAGCATTTT	CAWSQGPSNQPQHF
.	TRBJ1-2	TRBV5-1	.	TGCGCCAGCAGCTTGGCACGCGGGGCTAACTATGGCTACACCTTC	CASSLARGANYGYTF
.	TRBJ1-1	TRBV14	TRBD1	TGTGCCAGCAGCTACAGGGGAAACACTGAAGCTTTCTTT	CASSYRGNTEAFF
.	TRBJ1-2	TRBV28	.	TGTGCCAGCAGTTTCGCAGCGCCGGAAGAACCCTATGGCTACACCTTC	CASSFAAPEEPYGYTF
.	TRBJ2-3	TRBV27	.	TGTGCCAGCAGGGAGCGGGCGGATACGCAGTATTTT	CASRERADTQYF
.	TRBJ1-5	TRBV5-5	TRBD1	TGTGCCAGCAGCTTGGCTTCAGGGGGAAATCAGCCCCAGCATTTT	CASSLASGGNQPQHF
.	TRBJ2-2	TRBV4-1	TRBD2	TGCGCCAGCAGCCAAGAGCGGGGGGGCGGAACCGGGGAGCTGTTTTTT	CASSQERGGGTGELFF
.	TRBJ1-6	TRBV7-9	TRBD1	TGTGCCAGCAGCTCAGGACAGGGATATAATTCACCCCTCCACTTT	CASSSGQGYNSPLHF
once	TRBJ2-7	TRBV6-1	TRBD1	TGTGCCAGCCGACAGGGGGGGGCCTACGAGCAGTACTTC	CASRQGGAYEQYF
.	TRBJ2-7	TRBV11-2	TRBD2	TGTGCCAGCAGCAGCGGGGGCAGCTTCCCCTACGAGCAGTACTTC	CASSSGGSFPYEQYF
.	TRBJ2-7	TRBV28	TRBD2	TGTGCCAGCGGGACTAGTTCCTTTTCCCCCTCCTACGAGCAGTACTTC	CASGTSSFSPSYEQYF
.	TRBJ2-3	TRBV7-6	.	TGTGCCAGCAGCTTGAACAGCTACACAGATACGCAGTATTTT	CASSLNSYTDTQYF
.	TRBJ2-1	TRBV18	TRBD2	TGTGCCAGCTCAGTATCCTGGGGGGGGAAGGAGTTCTTC	CASSVSWGGKEFF
.	TRBJ2-1	TRBV11-2	.	TGTGCCAGCAGCAGGGGGTCTGGCGGACGATACAATGAGCAGTTCTTC	CASSRGSGGRYNEQFF
.	TRBJ1-5	TRBV28	TRBD1	TGTGCCAGCAGAGGAAAGGACAGGTTGTGGAGTCAGCCCCAGCATTTT	CASRGKDRLWSQPQHF
.	TRBJ1-1	TRBV5-4	.	TGTGCCAGCACCTCCCTCGGGACTGAAGCTTTCTTT	CASTSLGTEAFF
.	TRBJ2-3	TRBV7-9	.	TGTGCCAGCAGCCCCGGAGCCCGTAGCACAGATACGCAGTATTTT	CASSPGARSTDTQYF
.	TRBJ1-5	TRBV4-2	.	TGTGCCAGCAGCCAAGAGGCACAGGGATCAGGCAATCAGCCCCAGCATTTT	CASSQEAQGSGNQPQHF
once	TRBJ2-5	TRBV11-3	TRBD2	TGTGCCAGCAGCCCGGACGGGAGCGGGGGAGAGACCCAGTACTTC	CASSPDGSGGETQYF
.	TRBJ2-3	TRBV6-6	TRBD2	TGTGCCAGCAGTTACTCGGCGGGAGCGGATACGCAGTATTTT	CASSYSAGADTQYF
.	TRBJ1-2	TRBV27	.	TGTGCCAGCAGTTTATCCTACAGCAACTATGGCTACACCTTC	CASSLSYSNYGYTF
.	TRBJ2-3	TRBV5-4	TRBD2	TGTGCCAGCAGCTTGGGGCTAGCGGGGACGAGCACAGATACGCAGTATTTT	CASSLGLAGTSTDTQYF
.	TRBJ2-7	TRBV5-1	.	TGCGCCAGCAGCTTACAAACCAGCTCCTACGAGCAGTACTTC	CASSLQTSSYEQYF
.	TRBJ1-5	TRBV6-5	.	TGTGCCAGCAGTTACCGGGCAGGGCCTCAGCCCCAGCATTTT	CASSYRAGPQPQHF
once	TRBJ1-6	TRBV6-1	.	TGTGCCAGCAGTGATGCGCGCAGGGTGAATTCACCCCTCCACTTT	CASSDARRVNSPLHF
.	TRBJ1-4	TRBV5-4	TRBD1	TGTGCCAGCCACAGGGGAACTAATGAAAAACTGTTTTTT	CASHRGTNEKLFF
.	TRBJ1-4	TRBV2	TRBD1	TGTGCCAGCAGCGCACAGGGGGCCGGTGAAAAACTGTTTTTT	CASSAQGAGEKLFF
.	TRBJ1-2	TRBV14	TRBD1	TGTGCCAGCAGCTGGACCGGGACAGGGGGACGTGGCTACACCTTC	CASSWTGTGGRGYTF
.	TRBJ1-1	TRBV5-5	.	TGTGCCAGCTCCCCGTGGAACACTGAAGCTTTCTTT	CASSPWNTEAFF
once	TRBJ1-1	TRBV28	TRBD1	TGTGCCAGCAGTTCGGACAGGGGGGAGAGCACTGAAGCTTTCTTT	CASSSDRGESTEAFF
.	TRBJ1-6	TRBV5-1	.	TGCGCCAGCAGCTTAAATAGTTCACCCCTCCACTTT	CASSLNSSPLHF
.	TRBJ1-1	TRBV18	.	TGTGCCAGCTCACCAGCCGTATCTGCCGGTCGGACTGAAGCTTTCTTT	CASSPAVSAGRTEAFF
.	TRBJ1-6	TRBV5-1	TRBD1	TGCGCCAGCAACCGGGACAGGGTGAATAATTCACCCCTCCACTTT	CASNRDRVNNSPLHF
.	TRBJ2-2	TRBV6-5	.	TGTGCCAGCATGATCCAGGGGTATTCCGGGGAGCTGTTTTTT	CASMIQGYSGELFF
few	TRBJ2-7	TRBV5-6	TRBD1	TGTGCCAGCAGCTTTTGGACAGGGTTTAGGCAGTACTTC	CASSFWTGFRQYF
.	TRBJ1-1	TRBV7-9	TRBD1	TGTGCCAGCAGTCCCGGGACAGGGAACGCTTTCTTT	CASSPGTGNAFF
once	TRBJ2-7	TRBV1	.	TGCACCAGCAGCCAAATTTACCCTAGCTCCTACGAGCAGTACTTC	CTSSQIYPSSYEQYF
.	TRBJ1-1	TRBV7-3	.	TGTGCCAGCAGCTTAGGCACGAACACTGAAGCTTTCTTT	CASSLGTNTEAFF
.	TRBJ2-1	TRBV21-1	.	TGTGCCAGCAGCAAAGTGAGTATCCCTAACAATGAGCAGTTCTTC	CASSKVSIPNNEQFF
once	TRBJ2-3	TRBV18	.	TGTGCCAGCCAGGGGGGTCATACGCAGTATTTT	CASQGGHTQYF
.	TRBJ1-1	TRBV5-6	.	TGTGCCAGCAGCTTTCGGGGAAGTGATGAAGCTTTCTTT	CASSFRGSDEAFF
.	TRBJ1-2	TRBV6-5	TRBD1	TGTGCCAGCAGTTCCGGACAGGGGGGTGATGGCTACACCTTC	CASSSGQGGDGYTF